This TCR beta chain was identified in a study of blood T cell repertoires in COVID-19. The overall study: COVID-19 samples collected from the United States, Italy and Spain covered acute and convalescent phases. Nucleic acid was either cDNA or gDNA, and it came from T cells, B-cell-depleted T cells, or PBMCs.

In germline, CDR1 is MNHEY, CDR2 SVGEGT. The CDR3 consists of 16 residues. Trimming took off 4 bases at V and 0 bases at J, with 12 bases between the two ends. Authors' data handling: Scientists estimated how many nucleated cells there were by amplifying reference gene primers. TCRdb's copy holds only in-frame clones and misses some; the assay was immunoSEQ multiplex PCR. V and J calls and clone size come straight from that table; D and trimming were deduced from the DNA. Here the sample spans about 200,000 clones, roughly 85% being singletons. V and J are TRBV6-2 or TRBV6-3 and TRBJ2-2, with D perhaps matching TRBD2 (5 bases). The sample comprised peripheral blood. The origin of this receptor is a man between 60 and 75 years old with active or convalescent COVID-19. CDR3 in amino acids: CASSSLRGANTGELFF. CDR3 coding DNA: TGTGCCAGCAGTTCTCTACGGGGTGCGAACACCGGGGAGCTGTTTTTT.